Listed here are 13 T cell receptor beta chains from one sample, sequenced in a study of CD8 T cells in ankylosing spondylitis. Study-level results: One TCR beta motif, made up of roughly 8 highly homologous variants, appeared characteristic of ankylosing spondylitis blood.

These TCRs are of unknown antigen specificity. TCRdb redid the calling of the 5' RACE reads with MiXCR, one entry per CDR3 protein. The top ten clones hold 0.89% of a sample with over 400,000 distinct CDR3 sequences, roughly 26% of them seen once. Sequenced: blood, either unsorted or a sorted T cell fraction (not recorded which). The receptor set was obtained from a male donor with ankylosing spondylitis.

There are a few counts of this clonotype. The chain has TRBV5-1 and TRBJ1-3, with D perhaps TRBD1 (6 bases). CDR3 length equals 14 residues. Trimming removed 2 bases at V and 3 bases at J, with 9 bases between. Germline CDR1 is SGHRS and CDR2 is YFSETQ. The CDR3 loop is CASSLTGNGNTIYF. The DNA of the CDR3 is TGCGCCAGCAGCTTAACAGGGAATGGAAACACCATATATTTT. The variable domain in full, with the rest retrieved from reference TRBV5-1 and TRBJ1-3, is KAGVTQTPRYLIKTRGQQVTLSCSPISGHRSVSWYQQTPGQGLQFLFEYFSETQRNKGNFPGRFSGRQFSNSRSEMNVSTLELGDSALYLCASSLTGNGNTIYFGEGSWLTVV.

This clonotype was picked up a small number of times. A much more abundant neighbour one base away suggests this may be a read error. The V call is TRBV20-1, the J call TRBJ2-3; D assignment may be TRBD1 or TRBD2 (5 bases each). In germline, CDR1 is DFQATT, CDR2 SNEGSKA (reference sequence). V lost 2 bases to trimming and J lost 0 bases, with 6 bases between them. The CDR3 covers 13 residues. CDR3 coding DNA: TGCAGTGCTAGATGGGACAGCACAGATACGCAGTATTTT. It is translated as CSARWDSTDTQYF.

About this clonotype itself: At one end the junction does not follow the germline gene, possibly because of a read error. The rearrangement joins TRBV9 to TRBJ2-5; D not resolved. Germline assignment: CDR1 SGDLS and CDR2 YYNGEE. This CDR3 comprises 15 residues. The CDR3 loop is CASSKDPAIQGTQYF. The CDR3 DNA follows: TGTGCCAGCAGCAAAGATCCGGCTATACAAGGGACCCAGTACTTC.

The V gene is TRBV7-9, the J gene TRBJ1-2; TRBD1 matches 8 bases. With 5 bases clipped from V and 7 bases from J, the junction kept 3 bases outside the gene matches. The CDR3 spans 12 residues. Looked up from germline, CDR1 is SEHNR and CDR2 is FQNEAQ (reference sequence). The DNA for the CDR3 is TGTGCCAGCAGCGCTACAGGGGGTGGCTACACCTTC. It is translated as CASSATGGGYTF.

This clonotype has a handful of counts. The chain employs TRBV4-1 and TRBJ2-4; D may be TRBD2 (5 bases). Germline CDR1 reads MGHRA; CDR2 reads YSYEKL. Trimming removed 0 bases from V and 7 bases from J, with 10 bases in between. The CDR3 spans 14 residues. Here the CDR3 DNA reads TGCGCCAGCAGCCAAGATAGGCGAGGGAACATTCAGTACTTC. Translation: CASSQDRRGNIQYF.

DNA of the CDR3: TGCAGCGTTGAAGGGTTTCGGGGTGATGGCTACACCTTC. Its translation is CSVEGFRGDGYTF. V gene TRBV29-1 combines with J gene TRBJ1-2; D remains unclear. There are 13 residues in the CDR3. Trimming removed 1 base at V and 6 bases at J, with 12 bases between. Germline V CDR1 and CDR2: SQVTM, ANQGSEA.

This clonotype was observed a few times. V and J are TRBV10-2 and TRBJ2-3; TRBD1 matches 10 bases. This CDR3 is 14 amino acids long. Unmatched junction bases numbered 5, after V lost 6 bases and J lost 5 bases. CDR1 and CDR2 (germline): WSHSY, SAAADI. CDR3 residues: CASRPGTGVDTQYF. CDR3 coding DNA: TGCGCCAGCAGACCCGGGACAGGGGTAGATACGCAGTATTTT.

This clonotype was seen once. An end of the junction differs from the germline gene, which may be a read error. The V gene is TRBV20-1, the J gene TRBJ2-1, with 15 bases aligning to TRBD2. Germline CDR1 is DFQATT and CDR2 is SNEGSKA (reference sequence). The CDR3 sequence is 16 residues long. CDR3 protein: CSARGTSGRVYDEQFF. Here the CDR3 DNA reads TGCAGTGCTAGAGGGACTAGCGGGAGGGTCTACGATGAGCAGTTCTTC.

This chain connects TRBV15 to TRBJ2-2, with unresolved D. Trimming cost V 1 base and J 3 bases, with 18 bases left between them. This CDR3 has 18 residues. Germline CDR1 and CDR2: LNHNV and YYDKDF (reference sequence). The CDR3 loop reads CATSRARAEPRDTGELFF. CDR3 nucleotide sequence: TGTGCCACCAGCAGAGCCCGGGCGGAACCCCGAGACACCGGGGAGCTGTTTTTT.

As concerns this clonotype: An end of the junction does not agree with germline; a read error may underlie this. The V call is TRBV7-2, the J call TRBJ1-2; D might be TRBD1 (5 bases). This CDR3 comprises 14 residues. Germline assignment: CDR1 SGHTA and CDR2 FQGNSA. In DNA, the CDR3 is TGTGCCAGCAGCTTAGGGGGGGGTTATGGGAGGTCCGCCTTC. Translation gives CASSLGGGYGRSAF.

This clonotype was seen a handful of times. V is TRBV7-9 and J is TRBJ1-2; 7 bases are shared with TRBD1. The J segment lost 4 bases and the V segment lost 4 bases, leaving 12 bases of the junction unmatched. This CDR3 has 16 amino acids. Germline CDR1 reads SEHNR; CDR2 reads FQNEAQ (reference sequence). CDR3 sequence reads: CASSSPGQTLGYGYTF. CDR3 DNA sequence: TGTGCCAGCAGCTCACCGGGACAGACTCTTGGCTATGGCTACACCTTC.

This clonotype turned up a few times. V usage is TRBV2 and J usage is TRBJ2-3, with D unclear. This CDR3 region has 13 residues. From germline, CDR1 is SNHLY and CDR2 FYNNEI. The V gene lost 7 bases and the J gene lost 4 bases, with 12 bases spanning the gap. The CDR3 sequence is CASIRFLPDTQYF. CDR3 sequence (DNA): TGTGCCAGCATACGATTTTTGCCAGATACGCAGTATTTT.

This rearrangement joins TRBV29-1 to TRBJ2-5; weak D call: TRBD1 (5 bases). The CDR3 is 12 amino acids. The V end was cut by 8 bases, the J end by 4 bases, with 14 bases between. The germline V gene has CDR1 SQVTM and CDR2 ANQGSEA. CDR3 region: CSCGPRGETQYF. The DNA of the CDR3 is TGCAGCTGTGGGCCAAGGGGAGAGACCCAGTACTTC.